This section outlines one TCR beta chain sequence together with its context. Its antigen remains unknown. The data were taken from a study of blood T cells in healthy people across ages. General study results and limits: Lack of knowledge of donor CMV status possibly confounded expanded clonotype changes.

A sample-barcoded 5' primer and a J-beta primer mix were used in a second PCR of roughly 7 to 12 cycles. Each cDNA molecule received a tag from a template-switch adaptor that had 12 random nucleotides. TCRdb analysed the 5' RACE reads with MiXCR anew, one entry per CDR3 protein. The table lists around 790,000 distinct CDR3 sequences, under 55% of them singletons. Per-sample PBMC isolation yielded at least 7 million cells. The length of the CDR3 is 16 residues. Germline assignment: CDR1 SGDLS and CDR2 YYNGEE. The sequenced sample consisted of blood. The receptor comes from a man aged 60-69 years in good health. V and J are TRBV9 and TRBJ2-7, with a weak D call TRBD1 (6 bases). The DNA end is a closer match to TRBJ2-5, so the J assignment may be wrong. CDR3 DNA sequence: TGTGCCAGCAGCGAAGCCGGACAGCCGACGGGGGAGACCCAGTACTTC. The encoded protein is CASSEAGQPTGETQYF.